These 22 T cell receptor beta chains were sequenced from one sample in a study of cytomegalovirus exposure and HLA in healthy donors. PCR involved 60 Vbeta and 13 Jbeta primers. Sequencing was performed with immunoSEQ multiplex PCR; in TCRdb, only in-frame clones are kept and a portion is missing. The sample has 98,000 or so clones, 60% to 85% seen once. Sequencing used PBMCs. The receptors come from a man in his sixties in good health and CMV-seropositive.

This chain connects TRBV5-1 to TRBJ2-5; D remains unclear. The end of the DNA aligns better with TRBJ2-7, so the J call may be wrong. CDR1 is SGHRS, CDR2 YFSETQ, per germline. The CDR3 extends over 13 amino acids. The CDR3 DNA reads as TGCGCCAGCAGCTTGGGAAGGAACTACGAGCAGTACTTC. Translating gives CASSLGRNYEQYF.

The chain carries TRBV9 and TRBJ2-7; D possibly corresponds to TRBD1 (5 bases). V lost 0 bases and J lost 1, with 5 bases in between. The germline CDR1 and CDR2 sequences are SGDLS and YYNGEE. The CDR3 covers 13 residues. The CDR3 DNA reads TGTGCCAGCAGCGTAGCAGGGTCCTACGAGCAGTACTTC. Translation: CASSVAGSYEQYF.

The chain joins TRBV5-1 to TRBJ2-3; D possibly corresponds to TRBD1 (6 bases). The CDR3 has 17 residues. Trimming shortened V by 0 bases and J by 6 bases, and 20 bases separated the two germline ends. CDR1 and CDR2 from the germline V gene are SGHRS and YFSETQ. The CDR3: CASSLDPQGKAWDTQYF. The CDR3 DNA follows: TGCGCCAGCAGCTTGGACCCCCAGGGGAAGGCTTGGGATACGCAGTATTTT.

The chain has TRBV4-2 and TRBJ2-7, with 9 nucleotides matching TRBD2. CDR3 length: 16 amino acids. The germline V gene has CDR1 LGHNA and CDR2 YNFKEQ. V trimming: 4 bases; J trimming: 0 bases; junction bases outside the gene matches: 7. The CDR3 reads CASSLERGDISYEQYF. CDR3 bases: TGTGCCAGCAGCCTTGAGCGGGGGGATATCTCCTACGAGCAGTACTTC.

The chain is built from TRBV5-3 and TRBJ1-2, with D unclear. TRBV5-3 falls under the ORF class, with uncertain function. V lost 4 bases and J 5 bases, leaving 9 bases between the germline ends. CDR3 length: 12 residues. The chain's CDR3 is CARSVPDYGYTF. The CDR3 region has the DNA TGTGCCAGAAGCGTACCAGATTATGGCTACACCTTC.

This chain connects TRBV6-5 to TRBJ2-7, with TRBD1 matching over 7 bases. The germline CDR1 and CDR2 sequences are MNHEY and SVGAGI. The CDR3 totals 13 residues. The J segment lost 3 bases and the V segment lost 2 bases, leaving 1 base of the junction unmatched. CDR3 in DNA: TGTGCCAGCAGTTACAGGACAGGCTACGAGCAGTACTTC. Amino acids: CASSYRTGYEQYF.

The chain employs TRBV28 and TRBJ1-1; D unclear. Trimming cost V 8 bases and J 4 bases, with 8 bases left between them. The length of the CDR3 is 11 residues. Looked up from germline, CDR1 is MDHEN and CDR2 is SYDVKM. CDR3 sequence reads: CASLSSTEAFF. CDR3 nucleotide sequence: TGTGCCAGCTTATCCTCCACTGAAGCTTTCTTT.

The J gene is TRBJ1-5, the V gene TRBV6-1; the D gene is possibly TRBD1 (5 bases). With 3 bases removed from V and 3 bases from J, the gap between germline ends came to 12 bases. Germline CDR1 MNHNS, CDR2 SASEGT. There are 15 residues in the CDR3. The CDR3 sequence is CASSDGGIINQPQHF. CDR3 nucleotides: TGTGCCAGCAGTGATGGGGGGATCATCAATCAGCCCCAGCATTTT.

V and J are TRBV19 and TRBJ2-5; possible D gene TRBD2, 6 bases. With 9 bases removed from V and 4 bases from J, the gap between germline ends came to 15 bases. CDR3 size: 13 residues. Germline CDR1 and CDR2: LNHDA and SQIVND (reference sequence). CDR3 residues: CARPPRLVETQYF. CDR3 bases: TGTGCCAGGCCACCTAGACTAGTAGAGACCCAGTACTTC.

V and J are TRBV6-1 and TRBJ1-5, with D possibly being TRBD1 (5 bases). CDR3 length: 14 residues. Per the germline V gene, CDR1 is MNHNS and CDR2 is SASEGT. Trimming left V 6 bases short and J 6 bases short, with 15 bases between. The CDR3 bases are TGTGCCAGCAGGGCGGGGCAGGGTCCTCAGCCCCAGCATTTT. Translating it yields CASRAGQGPQPQHF.

This clone was recorded a few times. The chain is built from TRBV6-6 and TRBJ1-1; 7 bases align to TRBD1. V lost 4 bases, J lost 4 bases, and 6 bases stayed unmatched. CDR1 is MNHNY and CDR2 is SVGAGI in the germline V gene (reference sequence). The CDR3 covers 14 residues. Here the CDR3 reads CASSLTGSVTEAFF. The CDR3 DNA reads as TGTGCCAGCAGTTTGACAGGGTCGGTCACTGAAGCTTTCTTT.

This clone was seen only a few times. V usage is TRBV6-5 and J usage is TRBJ1-2; D uncertain. CDR3 length equals 12 residues. Trimming stripped 8 bases from V and 3 bases from J, with 10 bases between. Germline values: CDR1 MNHEY, CDR2 SVGAGI. The DNA for the CDR3 is TGTGCCAGCTCAGGTGGCGACTATGGCTACACCTTC. The encoded protein is CASSGGDYGYTF.

This clone was seen only once. V usage is TRBV6-1 and J usage is TRBJ1-2; 9 bases match TRBD1. In germline, CDR1 is MNHNS, CDR2 SASEGT. The CDR3 spans 14 residues. V lost 6 bases to trimming and J lost 4 bases; unmatched junction nucleotides: 6. DNA of the CDR3: TGTGCCAGCAGCTACGGGACAGGGCTCTATGGCTACACCTTC. It encodes CASSYGTGLYGYTF.

The chain uses TRBV9 and TRBJ2-2; 8 nucleotides align to TRBD1. V trimming: 3 bases; J trimming: 4 bases; junction bases outside the gene matches: 8. The CDR3 runs 16 residues. Germline assignment: CDR1 SGDLS and CDR2 YYNGEE. CDR3 protein: CASSGTRGRVTGELFF. CDR3 coding DNA: TGTGCCAGCAGCGGGACCAGGGGGCGGGTCACCGGGGAGCTGTTTTTT.

The chain is built from TRBV5-1 and TRBJ2-2, with 9 bases fitting TRBD1. Per the germline V gene, CDR1 is SGHRS and CDR2 is YFSETQ. The CDR3 runs 15 residues. After removal of 2 bases from V and 4 bases from J, the junction contained 3 bases not matched to a gene. In DNA, the CDR3 is TGCGCCAGCAGCTTAGGGACAGGGACCACCGGGGAGCTGTTTTTT. Amino acid sequence: CASSLGTGTTGELFF. Complete variable domain (other parts from reference TRBV5-1 and TRBJ2-2): KAGVTQTPRYLIKTRGQQVTLSCSPISGHRSVSWYQQTPGQGLQFLFEYFSETQRNKGNFPGRFSGRQFSNSRSEMNVSTLELGDSALYLCASSLGTGTTGELFFGEGSRLTVL.

This rearrangement joins TRBV19 to TRBJ2-7; TRBD1 aligns across 10 bases. This CDR3 spans 14 amino acids. The ends lost 5 bases at V and 4 bases at J; junction bases unmatched: 5. CDR1 is LNHDA and CDR2 is SQIVND in the germline V gene (reference sequence). This CDR3 reads CASSPGQGVYEQYF. For the CDR3, the DNA is TGTGCCAGTAGTCCAGGACAGGGGGTGTACGAGCAGTACTTC.

This clone was detected a few times. CDR3: CASATVTGNTIYF. The CDR3 nucleotides read TGTGCCAGCGCCACTGTTACTGGAAACACCATATATTTT. The chain joins TRBV5-4 to TRBJ1-3; D not resolved. The CDR3 runs 13 residues. V shed 7 bases and J shed 2 bases, with 10 bases lying between them. Germline V gives CDR1 SGHNT, CDR2 YYREEE (reference sequence).

The chain joins TRBV5-8 to TRBJ2-5; D gene unclear. CDR3 size: 15 residues. Trimming left V 0 bases short and J 4 bases short, with 13 bases between. Germline CDR1 SGHTS, CDR2 YDEGEE. The CDR3 region is CASSLGQVDTETQYF. The CDR3 nucleotides are TGTGCCAGCAGCTTGGGGCAGGTGGATACAGAGACCCAGTACTTC.

This clone was observed once. CDR3: CASSHRIVGVEVNYGYTF. CDR3 sequence (DNA): TGTGCCAGCAGCCATAGGATCGTCGGGGTGGAGGTCAACTATGGCTACACCTTC. This rearrangement joins TRBV7-2 to TRBJ1-2; no definite D call. CDR3 length: 18 amino acids. Trimming shortened V by 5 bases and J by 2 bases, and 24 bases separated the two germline ends. Per germline, CDR1 SGHTA and CDR2 FQGNSA. The full variable domain, rest sourced from reference TRBV7-2 and TRBJ1-2, is GAGVSQSPSNKVTEKGKDVELRCDPISGHTALYWYRQSLGQGLEFLIYFQGNSAPDKSGLPSDRFSAERTGGSVSTLTIQRTQQEDSAVYLCASSHRIVGVEVNYGYTFGSGTRLTVV.

The chain is built from TRBV6-6 and TRBJ2-1; no reliable D call. Per the germline V gene, CDR1 is MNHNY and CDR2 is SVGAGI (reference sequence). CDR3 length: 12 amino acids. V was trimmed by 3 bases and J by 8 bases, leaving 8 bases between them. The DNA for the CDR3 is TGTGCCAGCAGTTATGGAGCGCATGAGCAGTTCTTC. This translates into CASSYGAHEQFF.

CDR3 region: CASSWGSLTGELFF. CDR3 DNA sequence: TGTGCCAGCAGTTGGGGCTCCTTGACCGGGGAGCTGTTTTTT. J is TRBJ2-2 and V is TRBV6-5; maybe TRBD1 (5 bases). The V gene's germline CDR1 is MNHEY and CDR2 SVGAGI. This CDR3 is built from 14 residues. V shed 4 bases and J shed 5 bases, with 11 bases lying between them.

The chain has TRBV7-9 and TRBJ2-5, with TRBD1 matching over 8 bases. V gave up 5 bases and J gave up 5 bases; unmatched junction bases: 7. Germline CDR1 SEHNR, CDR2 FQNEAQ (reference sequence). The CDR3 is made up of 14 amino acids. The CDR3 protein is CASSLDRGWETQYF. CDR3 bases: TGTGCCAGCAGCCTCGACAGGGGCTGGGAGACCCAGTACTTC.